The 18 T cell receptor beta chains presented below share a single source sample, sequenced in a study of technical replicates of blood from a few donors. The data were produced by immunoSEQ multiplex PCR, yet TCRdb's version contains in-frame clones alone and is incomplete. The table records 72,000 or so clones, around 95% of them present only once. Sequences were obtained from T cells isolated from PBMCs. The origin of the receptors is a human donor in good health.

The V gene is TRBV7-3, the J gene TRBJ1-1; maybe TRBD1 (6 bases). Germline lookup yields CDR1 SGHTA and CDR2 FQGTGA. This CDR3 comprises 13 residues. Trimming took 5 bases from V and 8 from J, leaving 15 bases between them. DNA of the CDR3: TGTGCCAGCAGCGTCAGGACAGAGGGAGAAGCTTTCTTT. It translates to CASSVRTEGEAFF.

The chain is built from TRBV19 and TRBJ2-7, with 7 bases aligning to TRBD1. The CDR3 has 14 amino acids. V lost 4 bases, J lost 3 bases, and 6 bases stayed unmatched. Germline V gene lookup returns CDR1 LNHDA and CDR2 SQIVND (reference sequence). Here the CDR3 DNA reads TGTGCCAGTAGTAGACAGGGATGGGTCTACGAGCAGTACTTC. Encoded protein: CASSRQGWVYEQYF.

The chain is built from TRBV12-5 and TRBJ2-2; D unresolved. Deletions cut 2 bases from V and 3 bases from J, with 4 bases between. This CDR3 has 13 amino acids. Looked up from germline, CDR1 is LGHNT and CDR2 is FRNRAP. The CDR3 DNA sequence: TGTGCTAGTGGTTTGCCAGACACCGGGGAGCTGTTTTTT. It yields the protein CASGLPDTGELFF.

The chain has TRBV7-6 and TRBJ2-7; TRBD1 matches 9 bases. Germline trimming cut 5 bases from V and 4 bases from J; bases unmatched to any gene: 0. Germline V gene data show CDR1 as SGHVS and CDR2 as FNYEAQ. The CDR3 extends over 12 amino acids. The CDR3 bases are TGTGCCAGCAGCGACAGGGGGTACGAGCAGTACTTC. Its protein product is CASSDRGYEQYF.

V and J are TRBV2 and TRBJ2-3, with D maybe TRBD1 (8 bases). Germline V gene lookup returns CDR1 SNHLY and CDR2 FYNNEI. There are 15 residues in the CDR3. V lost 7 bases and J 3 bases, leaving 17 bases between the germline ends. CDR3 protein: CASMADRGGTDTQYF. As DNA, the CDR3 is TGTGCCAGCATGGCAGACAGGGGAGGGACAGATACGCAGTATTTT.

On this clone itself: The same CDR3 is also encoded by other DNA sequences in this sample. This rearrangement joins TRBV5-1 to TRBJ2-7, with 12 nucleotides matching TRBD2. This CDR3 has 14 amino acids. The germline gives CDR1 SGHRS, CDR2 YFSETQ. V lost 4 bases, J lost 3 bases, and 2 bases stayed unmatched. The CDR3 coding sequence is TGCGCCAGCAGCGCGACTAGCGGGAGCTACGAGCAGTACTTC. Amino acids: CASSATSGSYEQYF. Combining the CDR3 with reference TRBV5-1 and TRBJ2-7 gives the whole variable domain KAGVTQTPRYLIKTRGQQVTLSCSPISGHRSVSWYQQTPGQGLQFLFEYFSETQRNKGNFPGRFSGRQFSNSRSEMNVSTLELGDSALYLCASSATSGSYEQYFGPGTRLTVT.

Worth noting for this clone: The junction departs from the called germline gene at one end, perhaps through a read error. This chain joins TRBV19 and TRBJ1-2, with 8 bases that match TRBD1. From germline, CDR1 is LNHDA and CDR2 SQIVND (reference sequence). The CDR3 loop spans 13 amino acids. The CDR3 sequence is CASRIDRGYGYTF. Here the CDR3 DNA reads TGTGCCAGTAGAATAGACAGGGGTTACGGCTACACCTTC. The entire variable domain, with the rest obtained from reference TRBV19 and TRBJ1-2, is as follows: DGGITQSPKYLFRKEGQNVTLSCEQNLNHDAMYWYRQDPGQGLRLIYYSQIVNDFQKGDIAEGYSVSREKKESFPLTVTSAQKNPTAFYLCASRIDRGYGYTFGSGTRLTVV.

The chain employs TRBV5-3 and TRBJ1-2, with no clear D. TRBV5-3 is designated an ORF whose function remains uncertain. This CDR3 is 14 amino acids long. The ends were cut back, 0 bases at V and 8 bases at J, with 14 bases in the middle. In nucleotides, the CDR3 is TGTGCCAGAAGCTTGGGACTCTTCCCGGGGGGCTACACCTTC. Translating it yields CARSLGLFPGGYTF.

V gene TRBV19 combines with J gene TRBJ2-1; D is ambiguous. CDR1 LNHDA and CDR2 SQIVND come from the germline V gene (reference sequence). V lost 1 base, J lost 3 bases, and 10 bases lay in between. The CDR3 extends over 15 amino acids. The CDR3 loop is CASSIASGRYNEQFF. The CDR3 DNA sequence: TGTGCCAGTAGTATAGCTAGTGGTCGCTACAATGAGCAGTTCTTC.

The rearrangement links TRBV10-3 to TRBJ1-4; D is perhaps TRBD1 (6 bases). CDR1 and CDR2 (germline): ENHRY, SYGVKD. The length of the CDR3 is 13 residues. Deletions cut 6 bases from V and 1 base from J, with 6 bases between. The CDR3 protein is CAIRQGTNEKLFF. The CDR3 region has the DNA TGTGCCATCAGACAGGGAACTAATGAAAAACTGTTTTTT.

In DNA form, the CDR3 reads TGTGCCAGCAGTGAATTGGACAGAGATGATGAAAAACTGTTTTTT. Encoded protein: CASSELDRDDEKLFF. The V call is TRBV25-1, the J call TRBJ1-4, with a weak D call TRBD1 (6 bases). Germline V gene data show CDR1 as MGHDK and CDR2 as SYGVNS. The CDR3 is 15 amino acids. Trimming removed 1 base from V and 6 bases from J, with 12 bases in between.

V is TRBV9 and J is TRBJ2-1; 8 bases agree with TRBD2. CDR3 length: 16 amino acids. Per the germline V gene, CDR1 is SGDLS and CDR2 is YYNGEE. J lost 7 bases, V lost 3 bases, and 12 bases had no gene match. DNA for the CDR3: TGTGCCAGCAGCGCCACGAGCGGGAGAGGGGCGAATGAGCAGTTCTTC. Its protein product is CASSATSGRGANEQFF. Using reference TRBV9 and TRBJ2-1 for the parts outside the CDR3, the full variable domain is DSGVTQTPKHLITATGQRVTLRCSPRSGDLSVYWYQQSLDQGLQFLIQYYNGEERAKGNILERFSAQQFPDLHSELNLSSLELGDSALYFCASSATSGRGANEQFFGPGTRLTVL.

In nucleotides, the CDR3 is TGTGCCAGCAGCGTAGGATGGCTAGCGGGTTACAATGAGCAGTTCTTC. The encoded protein is CASSVGWLAGYNEQFF. The V gene is TRBV9, the J gene TRBJ2-1, with 8 bases aligning to TRBD2. This CDR3 contains 16 residues. The germline gives CDR1 SGDLS, CDR2 YYNGEE. The V gene end was trimmed by 0 bases and the J gene end by 4 bases; junction bases not matched to a gene: 6.

The genes are TRBV10-3 and TRBJ2-3, with TRBD1 identical over 7 bases. Trimming took 6 bases from V and 2 from J; bases not matched to a gene: 5. Per the germline V gene, CDR1 is ENHRY and CDR2 is SYGVKD. The CDR3 is made up of 14 amino acids. The CDR3: CAIRGTEYTDTQYF. The CDR3 DNA reads as TGTGCCATCAGGGGGACAGAGTACACAGATACGCAGTATTTT.

CDR3 sequence reads: CASWPRQAFF. The DNA for the CDR3 is TGTGCCAGCTGGCCCCGTCAAGCTTTCTTT. The chain links TRBV11-2 to TRBJ1-1, with D hard to call. Trimming stripped 8 bases from V and 9 bases from J, with 10 bases between. CDR3 length equals 10 residues. Germline assignment: CDR1 SGHAT and CDR2 FQNNGV.

This chain links TRBV18 with TRBJ2-7; D is perhaps TRBD1 (6 bases). From germline, CDR1 is KGHSH and CDR2 LQKENI. V dropped 2 bases and J dropped 3 bases, with 11 bases sitting between them. The CDR3 loop spans 14 amino acids. The CDR3 nucleotides read TGTGCCAGCTCACCAAGGACAGCCTTCTACGAGCAGTACTTC. It encodes CASSPRTAFYEQYF.

This rearrangement joins TRBV5-6 to TRBJ2-1, with 7 bases aligning to TRBD2. This CDR3 region has 14 residues. Germline CDR1 is SGHDT and CDR2 is YYEEEE. Trimming took 1 base from V and 4 from J; bases not matched to a gene: 2. CDR3 nucleotides: TGTGCCAGCAGCTTGCTAGCGGATTACAATGAGCAGTTCTTC. Translated, it gives CASSLLADYNEQFF.

V gene TRBV12-5 combines with J gene TRBJ1-1, with 7 bases matching TRBD1. This CDR3 spans 13 amino acids. CDR1 and CDR2 from the germline V gene are LGHNT and FRNRAP. Trimming took 3 bases from V and 7 from J; bases not matched to a gene: 5. The chain's CDR3 is CASGLDRVYEAFF. The CDR3 DNA sequence: TGTGCTAGTGGTTTAGACAGGGTTTATGAAGCTTTCTTT.